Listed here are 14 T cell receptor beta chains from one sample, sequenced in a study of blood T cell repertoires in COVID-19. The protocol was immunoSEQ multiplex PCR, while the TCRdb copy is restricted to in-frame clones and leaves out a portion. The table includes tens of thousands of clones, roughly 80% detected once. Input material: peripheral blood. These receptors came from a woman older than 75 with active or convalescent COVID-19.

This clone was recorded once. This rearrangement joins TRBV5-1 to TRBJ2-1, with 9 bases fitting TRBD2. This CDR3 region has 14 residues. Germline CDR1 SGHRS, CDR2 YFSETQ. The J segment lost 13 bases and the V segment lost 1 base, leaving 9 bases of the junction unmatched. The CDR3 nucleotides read TGCGCCAGCAGCTTGTTAGCGGGGGCCGGCCTCCAGTTCTTC. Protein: CASSLLAGAGLQFF.

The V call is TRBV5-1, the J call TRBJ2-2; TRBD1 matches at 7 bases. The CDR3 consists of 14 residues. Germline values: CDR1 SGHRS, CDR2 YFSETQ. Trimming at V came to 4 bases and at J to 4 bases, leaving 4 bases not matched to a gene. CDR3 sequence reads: CASSITGVTGELFF. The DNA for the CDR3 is TGCGCCAGCAGCATCACAGGGGTCACCGGGGAGCTGTTTTTT. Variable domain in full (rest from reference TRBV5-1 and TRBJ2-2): KAGVTQTPRYLIKTRGQQVTLSCSPISGHRSVSWYQQTPGQGLQFLFEYFSETQRNKGNFPGRFSGRQFSNSRSEMNVSTLELGDSALYLCASSITGVTGELFFGEGSRLTVL.

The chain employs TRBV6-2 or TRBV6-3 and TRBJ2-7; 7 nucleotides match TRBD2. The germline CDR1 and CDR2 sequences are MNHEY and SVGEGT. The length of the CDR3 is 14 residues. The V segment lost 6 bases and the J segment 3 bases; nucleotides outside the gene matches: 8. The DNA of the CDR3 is TGTGCCAGCAGCCCCATCGGGGGGAACTACGAGCAGTACTTC. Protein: CASSPIGGNYEQYF.

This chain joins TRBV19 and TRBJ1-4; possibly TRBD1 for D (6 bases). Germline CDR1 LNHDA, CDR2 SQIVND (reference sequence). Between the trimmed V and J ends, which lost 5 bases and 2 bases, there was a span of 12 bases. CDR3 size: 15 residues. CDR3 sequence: CASSLQGHTNEKLFF. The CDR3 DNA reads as TGTGCCAGTAGTTTACAGGGACACACTAATGAAAAACTGTTTTTT.

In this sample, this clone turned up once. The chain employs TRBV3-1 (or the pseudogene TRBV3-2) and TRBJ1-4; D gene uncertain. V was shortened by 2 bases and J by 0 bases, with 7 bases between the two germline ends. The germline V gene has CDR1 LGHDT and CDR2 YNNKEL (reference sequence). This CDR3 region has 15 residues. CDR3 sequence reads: CASSQYLATNEKLFF. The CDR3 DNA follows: TGTGCCAGCAGCCAATACCTAGCAACTAATGAAAAACTGTTTTTT.

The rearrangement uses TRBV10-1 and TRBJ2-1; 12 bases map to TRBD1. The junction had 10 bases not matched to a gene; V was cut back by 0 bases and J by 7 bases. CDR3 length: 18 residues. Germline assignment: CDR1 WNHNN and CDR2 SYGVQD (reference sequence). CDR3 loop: CASSESTLGQGAWNEQFF. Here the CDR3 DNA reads TGCGCCAGCAGTGAGTCTACATTGGGACAGGGGGCATGGAATGAGCAGTTCTTC.

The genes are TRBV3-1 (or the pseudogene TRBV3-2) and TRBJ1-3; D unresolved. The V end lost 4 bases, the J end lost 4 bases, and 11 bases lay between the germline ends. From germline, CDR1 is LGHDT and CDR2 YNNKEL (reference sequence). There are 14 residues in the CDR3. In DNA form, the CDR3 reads TGTGCCAGCAGCCTCGCGGGATCCGGAAACACCATATATTTT. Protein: CASSLAGSGNTIYF.

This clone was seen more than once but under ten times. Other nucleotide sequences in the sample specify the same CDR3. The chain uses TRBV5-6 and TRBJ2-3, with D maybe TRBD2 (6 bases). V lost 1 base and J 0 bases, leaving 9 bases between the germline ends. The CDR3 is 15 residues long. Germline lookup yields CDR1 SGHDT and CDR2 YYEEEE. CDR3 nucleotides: TGTGCCAGCAGCTTGCTCGCGGGGAGCACAGATACGCAGTATTTT. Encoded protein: CASSLLAGSTDTQYF.

The CDR3 loop reads CASSLTGPGGYGTDTQYF. The CDR3 bases are TGTGCCAGCAGCTTAACCGGGCCGGGAGGGTATGGCACAGATACGCAGTATTTT. V is TRBV7-3 and J is TRBJ2-3; 8 nucleotides match TRBD2. The germline gives CDR1 SGHTA, CDR2 FQGTGA. Trimming took 0 bases from V and 1 from J; bases not matched to a gene: 9. The CDR3 has 18 amino acids.

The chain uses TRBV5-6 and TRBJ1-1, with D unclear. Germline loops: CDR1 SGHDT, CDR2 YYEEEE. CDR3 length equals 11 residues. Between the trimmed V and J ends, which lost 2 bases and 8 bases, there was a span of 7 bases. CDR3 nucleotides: TGTGCCAGCAGCTTCCTGAGGGAAGCTTTCTTT. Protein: CASSFLREAFF.

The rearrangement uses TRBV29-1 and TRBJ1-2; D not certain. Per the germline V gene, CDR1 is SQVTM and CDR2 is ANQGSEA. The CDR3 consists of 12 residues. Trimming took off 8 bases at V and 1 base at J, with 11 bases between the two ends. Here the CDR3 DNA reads TGCAGCACGCGTACAGATAACTATGGCTACACCTTC. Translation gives CSTRTDNYGYTF.

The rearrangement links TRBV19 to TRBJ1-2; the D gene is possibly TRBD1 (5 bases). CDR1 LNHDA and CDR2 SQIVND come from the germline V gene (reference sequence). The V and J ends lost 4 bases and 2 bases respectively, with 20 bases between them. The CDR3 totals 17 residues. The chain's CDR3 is CASSSSVRAPSNYGYTF. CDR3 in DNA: TGTGCCAGTAGTAGTTCCGTCAGGGCTCCTTCGAACTATGGCTACACCTTC. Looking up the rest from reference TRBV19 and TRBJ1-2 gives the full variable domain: DGGITQSPKYLFRKEGQNVTLSCEQNLNHDAMYWYRQDPGQGLRLIYYSQIVNDFQKGDIAEGYSVSREKKESFPLTVTSAQKNPTAFYLCASSSSVRAPSNYGYTFGSGTRLTVV.

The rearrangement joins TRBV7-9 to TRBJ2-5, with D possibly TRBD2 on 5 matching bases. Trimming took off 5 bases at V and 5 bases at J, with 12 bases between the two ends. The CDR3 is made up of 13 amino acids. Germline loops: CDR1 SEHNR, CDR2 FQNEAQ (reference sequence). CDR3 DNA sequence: TGTGCCAGCAGCCGGGGTGGGGTTGAGACCCAGTACTTC. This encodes CASSRGGVETQYF.

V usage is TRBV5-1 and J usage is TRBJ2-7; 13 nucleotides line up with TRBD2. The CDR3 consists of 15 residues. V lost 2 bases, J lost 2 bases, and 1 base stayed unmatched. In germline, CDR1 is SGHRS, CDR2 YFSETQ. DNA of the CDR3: TGCGCCAGCAGCTTCACTAGCGGGGGGGCCTACGAGCAGTACTTC. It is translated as CASSFTSGGAYEQYF.